The rows below give T cell receptor beta chains drawn from one sample of a study of shared clonotypes between healthy human individuals. Libraries were prepared by immunoSEQ multiplex PCR; TCRdb keeps only in-frame clonotypes and omits some of them. This table holds 550,000 to 650,000 clones, roughly 96% found once. The specimen was naive CD8+ T cells sorted from blood. These receptor sequences come from a woman aged 30 to 39 in good health. Both conserved end residues are part of each CDR3. The D gene is left open where the match is weak. A clone size is listed for some rows: how often the clone was seen (once, few, many), or a class if it is expanded.

v_gene	d_gene	j_gene	abundance	CDR3nt	CDR3aa
TRBV2	.	TRBJ2-1	.	TGTGCCAGCAGTGAATTGGAGCTTGTTGGCGGGACCGGATACAATGAGCAGTTCTTC	CASSELELVGGTGYNEQFF
TRBV4-1	.	TRBJ1-5	.	TGCGCCAGCAGCCAAGAAGGAGGGTACGGCAATCAGCCCCAGCATTTT	CASSQEGGYGNQPQHF
TRBV27	.	TRBJ2-3	.	TGTGCCAGCAGCCATAAACCGTCGGACGAAGGCACATATACGCAGTATTTT	CASSHKPSDEGTYTQYF
TRBV7-9	.	TRBJ2-7	.	TGTGCCAGCAGCTTCTGGGACCCCTACGAGCAGTACTTC	CASSFWDPYEQYF
TRBV27	TRBD2	TRBJ2-7	.	TGTGCCAGCAGTTTTTTTGCGGGAGGCGAGCAGTACTTC	CASSFFAGGEQYF
TRBV7-2	TRBD2	TRBJ2-1	once	TGTGCCAGCAGCTTAGTTTATAGCGGGGTCAATGAGCAGTTCTTC	CASSLVYSGVNEQFF
TRBV29-1	TRBD2	TRBJ2-1	.	TGCAGCGTTGTTCCCTTCACTAGCGGTTACAATGAGCAGTTCTTC	CSVVPFTSGYNEQFF
TRBV6-1	.	TRBJ1-5	.	TGTGCCAGCAGTGAAGACGGGGATCGAGACTACCAGCCCCAGCATTTT	CASSEDGDRDYQPQHF
TRBV13	TRBD1	TRBJ2-5	.	TGTGCCAGCAGCTCGGGACAGGGACAAGAGACCCAGTACTTC	CASSSGQGQETQYF
TRBV28	.	TRBJ1-5	.	TGTGCCAGCAGTCCGTGGGGGACCAATCAGCCCCAGCATTTT	CASSPWGTNQPQHF
TRBV29-1	.	TRBJ2-6	.	TGCAGCGTCATTGGTTGGGCCAACGTCCTGACTTTC	CSVIGWANVLTF
TRBV7-6	.	TRBJ2-1	.	TGTGCCAGCAGCTTAGGGGATGAGCAGTTCTTC	CASSLGDEQFF
TRBV9	TRBD2	TRBJ2-7	.	TGTGCCAGCAGCGCATCTAGCGGTTACGAGCAGTACTTC	CASSASSGYEQYF
TRBV4-1	.	TRBJ2-3	.	TGCGCCAGCAGCCAATCGGGACACCTCGCCGGGGATTTT	CASSQSGHLAGDF
TRBV6-5	.	TRBJ2-7	.	TGTGCCAGCAGTTCGGAGGGGGCCCTTTACGAGCAGTACTTC	CASSSEGALYEQYF
TRBV9	.	TRBJ2-3	.	TGTGCCAGCAGTATAAACACAGATACGCAGTATTTT	CASSINTDTQYF
TRBV12-5	TRBD1	TRBJ1-5	.	TGTGCTAGTGGTTTGGTGGGGGGGACAGGGTCTTATAGCAATCAGCCCCAGCATTTT	CASGLVGGTGSYSNQPQHF
TRBV7-9	.	TRBJ2-7	.	TGTGCCAGCAGCTCCTGGCATAATCCCTACGAGCAGTACTTC	CASSSWHNPYEQYF
TRBV7-2	TRBD2	TRBJ2-7	.	TGTGCCAGCAGCTTAGGGGTCGGGGGGACTACAAAGATGGACTACGAGCAGTACTTC	CASSLGVGGTTKMDYEQYF
TRBV9	.	TRBJ1-2	.	TGTGCCAGCAAATGGGGTGTTGATGGCTACACCTTC	CASKWGVDGYTF
TRBV11-2	.	TRBJ2-5	.	TGTGCCAGCAGCTTAGAGAAGTGGAGGGGGGAGACCCAGTACTTC	CASSLEKWRGETQYF
TRBV5-1	TRBD2	TRBJ2-7	once	TGCGCCAGCAGCGAGGGACTAGCGGAAGACGGCTCCTACGAGCAGTACTTC	CASSEGLAEDGSYEQYF
TRBV27	.	TRBJ1-2	.	TGTGCCAGCAGTCCGCGGGTGGATGAGGGCTACACCTTC	CASSPRVDEGYTF
TRBV6-1	.	TRBJ1-3	once	TGTGCCAGCAGTGAATACGGAGGGAAAGGTGGAAACACCATATATTTT	CASSEYGGKGGNTIYF
TRBV11-3	.	TRBJ2-3	.	TGTGCCAGCAGCTTAGACGAGAGCCCAGATACGCAGTATTTT	CASSLDESPDTQYF
TRBV2	.	TRBJ1-2	.	TGTGCCCCCCGGGAAAGTGGGGGTGGCTACACCTTC	CAPRESGGGYTF
TRBV27	.	TRBJ2-2	few	TGTGCCAGCAGTTTATCAAACACCGGGGAGCTGTTTTTT	CASSLSNTGELFF
TRBV5-5	.	TRBJ1-1	.	TGTGCCAGCAGCTTAGAACGGACGAACACTGAAGCTTTCTTT	CASSLERTNTEAFF
TRBV6-1	.	TRBJ2-7	.	TGTGCCAGCAGTGAAGGACTGACCAGCTCCTACGAGCAGTACTTC	CASSEGLTSSYEQYF
TRBV14	.	TRBJ2-4	.	TGTGCCAGCAGCCCCCAAGGACACGGCAAAAACATTCAGTACTTC	CASSPQGHGKNIQYF
TRBV10-2	TRBD2	TRBJ2-5	.	TGCGCCAGCAGTGGGGACTACGAAGAGACCCAGTACTTC	CASSGDYEETQYF
TRBV9	TRBD2	TRBJ2-1	few	TGTGCCAGCAGCGTAGAACTAGCGGGAGTGAATGAGCAGTTCTTC	CASSVELAGVNEQFF
TRBV9	TRBD1	TRBJ1-1	.	TGTGCCAGCAGCGTAGGACAGGGGAGGATGAACACTGAAGCTTTCTTT	CASSVGQGRMNTEAFF